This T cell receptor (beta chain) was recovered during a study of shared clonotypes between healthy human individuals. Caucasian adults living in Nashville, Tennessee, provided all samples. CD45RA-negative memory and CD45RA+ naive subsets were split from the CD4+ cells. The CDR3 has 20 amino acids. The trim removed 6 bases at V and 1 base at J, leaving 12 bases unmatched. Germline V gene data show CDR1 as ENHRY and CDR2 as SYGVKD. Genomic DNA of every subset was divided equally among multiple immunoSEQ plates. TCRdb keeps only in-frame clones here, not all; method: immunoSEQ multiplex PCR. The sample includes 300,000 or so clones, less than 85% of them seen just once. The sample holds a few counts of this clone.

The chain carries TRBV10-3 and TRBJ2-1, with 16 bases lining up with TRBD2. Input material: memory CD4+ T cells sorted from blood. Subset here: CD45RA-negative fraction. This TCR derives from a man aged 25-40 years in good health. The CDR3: CAIRRGTSGRVGFSYNEQFF. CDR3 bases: TGTGCCATCAGACGAGGGACTAGCGGGAGGGTTGGCTTTTCCTACAATGAGCAGTTCTTC.